This T cell receptor (beta chain) emerged from a study of T cells in Graves' hyperthyroidism and ophthalmopathy. Study-level information: Peripheral blood collection took place at initial diagnosis, before any treatment.

Graves' hyperthyroidism is called stable when ophthalmopathy does not progress within 18 months. Based on clinical symptoms, serum thyroxine and TRAb, thyroid ultrasound and orbital computed tomography, diagnoses were reached. Isolation of PBMCs was performed on 8.5 to 10 ml fresh peripheral blood. TCR beta CDR3 sequences were amplified from RNA transcripts. The TCR CDR3 was amplified in a first-round RT-PCR using the HTBI primer set. TCRdb called the multiplex PCR reads again in MiXCR, with one record for every CDR3 protein. The sample carries approximately 330,000 distinct CDR3 sequences, roughly 23% recorded once. This CDR3 contains 14 residues. Trimming removed 2 bases at V and 9 bases at J, with 14 bases between. Looked up from germline, CDR1 is MNHNS and CDR2 is SASEGT. This clonotype was recorded only once.

The sequence derives from a woman in her fifties or sixties with Graves' hyperthyroidism. Sequenced input: blood. This chain connects TRBV6-1 to TRBJ2-1; a possible D gene is TRBD2 (5 bases). The CDR3 is CASSEIRSGGEQFF. CDR3 nucleotides: TGTGCCAGCAGTGAAATTAGATCCGGAGGTGAGCAGTTCTTC.